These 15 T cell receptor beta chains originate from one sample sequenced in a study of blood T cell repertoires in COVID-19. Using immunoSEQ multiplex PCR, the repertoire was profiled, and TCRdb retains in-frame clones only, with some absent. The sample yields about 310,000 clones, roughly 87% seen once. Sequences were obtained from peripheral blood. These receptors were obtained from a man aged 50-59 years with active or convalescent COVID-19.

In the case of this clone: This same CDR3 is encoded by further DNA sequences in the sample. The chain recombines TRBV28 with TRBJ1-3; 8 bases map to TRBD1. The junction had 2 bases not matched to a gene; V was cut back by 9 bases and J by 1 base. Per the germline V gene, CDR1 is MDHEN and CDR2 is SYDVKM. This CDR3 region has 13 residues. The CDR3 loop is CASRQGSGNTIYF. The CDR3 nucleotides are TGTGCCAGTAGACAGGGGTCTGGAAACACCATATATTTT.

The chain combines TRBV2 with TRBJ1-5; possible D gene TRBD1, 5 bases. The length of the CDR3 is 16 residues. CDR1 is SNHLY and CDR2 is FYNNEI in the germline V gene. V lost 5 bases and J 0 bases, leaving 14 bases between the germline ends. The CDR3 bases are TGTGCCAGCAGTAAGGCAGGGACTTATAGCAATCAGCCCCAGCATTTT. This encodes CASSKAGTYSNQPQHF.

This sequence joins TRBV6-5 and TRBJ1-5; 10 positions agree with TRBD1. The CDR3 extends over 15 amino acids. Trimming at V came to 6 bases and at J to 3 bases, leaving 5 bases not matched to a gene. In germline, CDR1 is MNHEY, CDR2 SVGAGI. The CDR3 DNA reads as TGTGCCAGCAGACTGACAGGGGGCCCCAATCAGCCCCAGCATTTT. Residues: CASRLTGGPNQPQHF.

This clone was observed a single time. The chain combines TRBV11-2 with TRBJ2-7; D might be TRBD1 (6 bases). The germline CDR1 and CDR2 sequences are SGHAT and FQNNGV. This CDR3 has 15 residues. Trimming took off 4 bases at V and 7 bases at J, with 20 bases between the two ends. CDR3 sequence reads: CASSSPTLRGLEQYF. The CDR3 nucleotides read TGTGCCAGCAGCTCGCCGACGCTCAGGGGCCTGGAGCAGTACTTC.

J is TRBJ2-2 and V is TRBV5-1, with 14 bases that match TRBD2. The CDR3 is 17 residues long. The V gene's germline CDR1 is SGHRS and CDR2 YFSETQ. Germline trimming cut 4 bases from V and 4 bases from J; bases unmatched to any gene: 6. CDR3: CASSGGLAGVGTGELFF. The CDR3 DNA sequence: TGCGCCAGCAGCGGGGGACTAGCGGGAGTCGGCACCGGGGAGCTGTTTTTT.

The CDR3 DNA is TGTGCCAGCAGGGGCGGACTAGCGGGCGGGACCCAGTACTTC. Translating gives CASRGGLAGGTQYF. The V call is TRBV2, the J call TRBJ2-5; 11 bases are shared with TRBD2. This CDR3 has 14 amino acids. V lost 6 bases to trimming and J lost 7 bases; unmatched junction nucleotides: 7. Germline values: CDR1 SNHLY, CDR2 FYNNEI.

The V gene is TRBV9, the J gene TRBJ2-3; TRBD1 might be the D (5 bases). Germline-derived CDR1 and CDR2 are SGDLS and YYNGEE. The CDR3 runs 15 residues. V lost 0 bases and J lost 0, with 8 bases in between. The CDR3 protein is CASSVAQVSTDTQYF. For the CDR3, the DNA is TGTGCCAGCAGCGTAGCACAGGTTAGCACAGATACGCAGTATTTT.

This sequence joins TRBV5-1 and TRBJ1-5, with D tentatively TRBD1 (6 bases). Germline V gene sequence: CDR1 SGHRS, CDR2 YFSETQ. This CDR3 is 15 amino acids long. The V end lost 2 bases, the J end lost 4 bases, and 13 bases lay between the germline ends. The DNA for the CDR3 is TGCGCCAGCAGCTTAGAGAGTACAGGGAATCAGCCCCAGCATTTT. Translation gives CASSLESTGNQPQHF. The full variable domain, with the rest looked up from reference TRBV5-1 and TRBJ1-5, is KAGVTQTPRYLIKTRGQQVTLSCSPISGHRSVSWYQQTPGQGLQFLFEYFSETQRNKGNFPGRFSGRQFSNSRSEMNVSTLELGDSALYLCASSLESTGNQPQHFGDGTRLSIL.

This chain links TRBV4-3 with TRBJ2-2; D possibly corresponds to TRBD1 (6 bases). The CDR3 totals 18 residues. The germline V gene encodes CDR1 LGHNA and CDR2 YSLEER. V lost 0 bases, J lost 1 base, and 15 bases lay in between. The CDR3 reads CASSQERAIQGNTGELFF. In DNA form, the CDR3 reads TGCGCCAGCAGCCAAGAGCGGGCCATACAGGGGAACACCGGGGAGCTGTTTTTT.

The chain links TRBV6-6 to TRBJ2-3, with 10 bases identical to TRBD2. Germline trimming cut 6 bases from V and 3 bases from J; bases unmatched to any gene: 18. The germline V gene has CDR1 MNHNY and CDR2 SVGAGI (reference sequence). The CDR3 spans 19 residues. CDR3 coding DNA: TGTGCCAGCAGCTGGGGCGGACTACTAGCGGGGCGGGCGACAGATACGCAGTATTTT. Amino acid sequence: CASSWGGLLAGRATDTQYF.

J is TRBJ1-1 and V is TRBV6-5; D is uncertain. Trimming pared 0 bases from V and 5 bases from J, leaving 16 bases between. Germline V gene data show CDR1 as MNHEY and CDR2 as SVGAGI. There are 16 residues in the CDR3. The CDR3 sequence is CASSYSSRGWVTEAFF. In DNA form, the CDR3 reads TGTGCCAGCAGTTACTCGTCTCGGGGTTGGGTAACTGAAGCTTTCTTT.

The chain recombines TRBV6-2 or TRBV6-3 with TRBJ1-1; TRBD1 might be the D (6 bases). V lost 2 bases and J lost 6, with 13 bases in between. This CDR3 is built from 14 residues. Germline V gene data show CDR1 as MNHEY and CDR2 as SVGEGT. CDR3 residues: CASSYPRGRAEAFF. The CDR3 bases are TGTGCCAGCAGTTACCCCAGGGGACGGGCTGAAGCTTTCTTT.

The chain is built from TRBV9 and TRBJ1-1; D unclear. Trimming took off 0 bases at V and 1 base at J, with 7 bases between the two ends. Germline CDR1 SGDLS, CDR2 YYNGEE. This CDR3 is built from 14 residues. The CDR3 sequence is CASSVDPRNTEAFF. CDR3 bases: TGTGCCAGCAGCGTAGATCCCCGGAACACTGAAGCTTTCTTT.

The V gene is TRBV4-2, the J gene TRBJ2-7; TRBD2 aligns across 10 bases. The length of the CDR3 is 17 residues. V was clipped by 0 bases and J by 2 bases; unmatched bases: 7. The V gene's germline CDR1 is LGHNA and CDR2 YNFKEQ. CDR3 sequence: CASSQDLSGRAPYEQYF. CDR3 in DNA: TGTGCCAGCAGCCAAGATCTCAGCGGGAGGGCCCCCTACGAGCAGTACTTC.

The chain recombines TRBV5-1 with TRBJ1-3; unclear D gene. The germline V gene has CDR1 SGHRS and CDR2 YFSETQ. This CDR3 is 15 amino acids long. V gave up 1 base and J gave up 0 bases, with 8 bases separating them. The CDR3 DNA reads TGCGCCAGCAGCTTGCAACTGAACTCTGGAAACACCATATATTTT. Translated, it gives CASSLQLNSGNTIYF.